The 15 T cell receptor beta chains below all came from one sample that was sequenced in a study of response to subunit inactivated influenza vaccine. Using its own MiXCR run on the RT-PCR reads, TCRdb lists one record per CDR3 protein. There are hundreds of thousands of distinct CDR3 sequences in the sample; over 10% occur only once, and under 15% lies in the top ten. The sequences come from PBMCs from blood, collected roughly 46 days after vaccination. All receptors come from a man between 50 and 59 years old who received an inactivated influenza vaccine.

The sample holds a few counts of this clonotype. This chain uses TRBV10-3 with TRBJ1-6, with D possibly being TRBD1 (6 bases). Germline-derived CDR1 and CDR2 are ENHRY and SYGVKD. This CDR3 has 16 residues. Trimming pared 6 bases from V and 9 bases from J, leaving 21 bases between. The CDR3 sequence is CAIRKQGSDFSSPLHF. In DNA form, the CDR3 reads TGTGCCATCAGGAAACAGGGATCTGATTTTAGTTCACCCCTCCACTTT.

The chain employs TRBV7-6 and TRBJ2-2; possible D gene TRBD1, 6 bases. Trimming removed 6 bases at V and 6 bases at J, with 11 bases between. The CDR3 runs to 13 residues. CDR1 SGHVS and CDR2 FNYEAQ come from the germline V gene. The DNA for the CDR3 is TGTGCCAGCAGACCACAGGGTCCCGGGGAGCTGTTTTTT. Protein product: CASRPQGPGELFF.

The genes are TRBV20-1 and TRBJ2-7; unclear D gene. Trimming shortened V by 0 bases and J by 6 bases, and 15 bases separated the two germline ends. The CDR3 consists of 14 residues. Germline V gene sequence: CDR1 DFQATT, CDR2 SNEGSKA (reference sequence). CDR3 sequence: CSARDLGSESEQYF. The CDR3 DNA sequence: TGCAGTGCTAGAGATCTAGGCTCCGAGAGCGAGCAGTACTTC.

This clonotype occurred a few times. The chain is built from TRBV7-6 and TRBJ2-1; 11 nucleotides align to TRBD1. Looked up from germline, CDR1 is SGHVS and CDR2 is FNYEAQ. Losses at the gene ends were 5 bases for V and 6 bases for J; bases not matched to a gene: 6. CDR3 size: 15 residues. The CDR3 nucleotides read TGTGCCAGCAGCCCGCAGGGACAGGGGGTCAATGAGCAGTTCTTC. Its protein is CASSPQGQGVNEQFF.

The sample holds a few counts of this clonotype. The chain carries TRBV10-3 and TRBJ2-3; a possible D gene is TRBD1 (6 bases). Deletions cut 7 bases from V and 0 bases from J, with 14 bases between. This CDR3 has 15 amino acids. Per germline, CDR1 ENHRY and CDR2 SYGVKD. CDR3 region: CAITVTGTSTDTQYF. The CDR3 bases are TGTGCCATCACTGTGACAGGAACTAGCACAGATACGCAGTATTTT.

This clonotype has ten or more counts. The V call is TRBV7-8, the J call TRBJ2-2; D remains unclear. V lost 6 bases, J lost 2 bases, and 10 bases lay in between. Germline lookup yields CDR1 SGHVS and CDR2 FQNEAQ. CDR3 size: 14 residues. In nucleotides, the CDR3 is TGTGCCAGCAGTCTTAACTTCAACACCGGGGAGCTGTTTTTT. It encodes CASSLNFNTGELFF.

This clonotype came up a few times. The V gene is TRBV29-1, the J gene TRBJ2-7; perhaps TRBD1 as D (5 bases). The V and J ends lost 4 bases and 0 bases respectively, with 16 bases between them. Looked up from germline, CDR1 is SQVTM and CDR2 is ANQGSEA. The CDR3 consists of 15 residues. The CDR3, as DNA: TGCAGCGTTGCCAACCCAGGCAGGGACTCCTACGAGCAGTACTTC. Residues: CSVANPGRDSYEQYF.

CDR3 region: CASSQGLAGGPGNEQFF. The CDR3 DNA reads TGTGCCAGCAGCCAAGGACTAGCGGGAGGGCCAGGCAATGAGCAGTTCTTC. The chain carries TRBV3-1 and TRBJ2-1; TRBD2 aligns across 14 bases. The CDR3 consists of 17 residues. Germline lookup yields CDR1 LGHDT and CDR2 YNNKEL (reference sequence). J was trimmed by 6 bases and V by 1 base; bases with no gene match: 5.

Here the CDR3 reads CAISEREGETQYF. The CDR3 nucleotides are TGTGCCATCAGTGAGCGGGAGGGCGAGACGCAGTATTTT. V is TRBV10-3 and J is TRBJ2-3; 8 nucleotides line up with TRBD2. Trimming removed 2 bases from V and 9 bases from J; junction bases left unmatched: 4. CDR3 length equals 13 residues. Germline loops: CDR1 ENHRY, CDR2 SYGVKD.

This chain links TRBV28 with TRBJ2-7; D not certain. Trimming stripped 5 bases from V and 0 bases from J, with 17 bases between. The CDR3 is 16 residues long. Germline V CDR1 and CDR2: MDHEN, SYDVKM. DNA of the CDR3: TGTGCCAGCAGTCGTGTCTATCGGCGCGACTCCTACGAGCAGTACTTC. It is translated as CASSRVYRRDSYEQYF.

There are a few counts of this clonotype. The V gene is TRBV7-2, the J gene TRBJ1-1; the D gene is possibly TRBD1 (5 bases). The ends were cut back, 3 bases at V and 3 bases at J, with 8 bases in the middle. Germline V gene data show CDR1 as SGHTA and CDR2 as FQGNSA. The CDR3 extends over 13 amino acids. The chain's CDR3 is CASSFKGDTEAFF. CDR3 DNA: TGTGCCAGCAGCTTCAAAGGGGACACTGAAGCTTTCTTT.

This clonotype has at least ten counts. The chain recombines TRBV12-3 or TRBV12-4 with TRBJ2-7; D gene unclear. The CDR3 has 12 residues. The V end lost 6 bases, the J end lost 0 bases, and 6 bases lay between the germline ends. DNA for the CDR3: TGTGCCAGCAGCTTGGACTCCTACGAGCAGTACTTC. It is translated as CASSLDSYEQYF.

This clonotype occurred many times. This sequence joins TRBV28 and TRBJ2-7, with TRBD2 matching 7 bases. Germline V gene data show CDR1 as MDHEN and CDR2 as SYDVKM. Unmatched junction bases numbered 7, after V lost 6 bases and J lost 2 bases. The length of the CDR3 is 14 residues. DNA for the CDR3: TGTGCCAGCAGGGGGAGGGCCAGTCCCTACGAGCAGTACTTC. Protein: CASRGRASPYEQYF.

This clonotype occurred a few times. The CDR3 coding sequence is TGTGCCAGCAGTTCTCATACTAGCGGAGGCACAGATACGCAGTATTTT. It yields the protein CASSSHTSGGTDTQYF. The rearrangement joins TRBV28 to TRBJ2-3; TRBD2 matches at 8 bases. V gave up 4 bases and J gave up 1 base; unmatched junction bases: 7. The germline gives CDR1 MDHEN, CDR2 SYDVKM. This CDR3 has 16 residues.

This clonotype was counted a few times. The V and J genes are TRBV5-5 and TRBJ1-4; 7 nucleotides match TRBD1. Trimming took 4 bases from V and 8 from J; bases not matched to a gene: 11. This CDR3 contains 15 residues. Germline CDR1 reads SGHKS; CDR2 reads YYEKEE (reference sequence). This chain's CDR3 is CASSPGQVDGEKLFF. CDR3 DNA: TGTGCCAGCAGCCCAGGACAGGTGGATGGCGAAAAACTGTTTTTT.